Listed here are 13 T cell receptor beta chains from one sample, sequenced in a study of blood T cell repertoires in COVID-19. Sequencing was performed with immunoSEQ multiplex PCR; in TCRdb, only in-frame clones are kept and a portion is missing. The top ten clones hold more than 2% of a sample with 200,000 to 300,000 clones, approximately 85% of them seen once. The sequenced sample was PBMCs or T cells enriched from blood (not recorded which). The receptor set was obtained from a woman in her forties or fifties who had recovered from COVID-19.

The CDR3 DNA is TGTGCCAGTAGTATCGTGGCTAGCGGGAGTTCCTACAATGAGCAGTTCTTC. Its protein product is CASSIVASGSSYNEQFF. The chain employs TRBV19 and TRBJ2-1; 10 nucleotides align to TRBD2. The V and J ends lost 3 bases and 1 base, in that order; junction bases with no gene match: 6. The CDR3 is 17 residues long. The germline CDR1 and CDR2 sequences are LNHDA and SQIVND (reference sequence).

This clone was counted between two and nine times. V usage is TRBV27 and J usage is TRBJ2-1, with D unclear. CDR1 MNHEY and CDR2 SMNVEV come from the germline V gene (reference sequence). Trimming removed 2 bases at V and 3 bases at J, with 5 bases between. This CDR3 has 13 amino acids. The CDR3 DNA is TGTGCCAGCAGTTTAGGAGACTACAATGAGCAGTTCTTC. This translates into CASSLGDYNEQFF.

The V call is TRBV7-3, the J call TRBJ2-2, with 8 bases that match TRBD2. CDR1 SGHTA and CDR2 FQGTGA come from the germline V gene. Unmatched junction bases numbered 5, after V lost 5 bases and J lost 3 bases. CDR3 length: 15 residues. The CDR3 reads CASSRSGGHTGELFF. In DNA form, the CDR3 reads TGTGCCAGCAGCCGAAGCGGGGGTCACACCGGGGAGCTGTTTTTT.

V usage is TRBV9 and J usage is TRBJ2-1; 12 bases fit TRBD2. The V and J ends lost 5 bases and 9 bases, in that order; junction bases with no gene match: 6. Germline V gene sequence: CDR1 SGDLS, CDR2 YYNGEE. This CDR3 is built from 14 residues. The DNA for the CDR3 is TGTGCCAGCAGGACTAGCGGGAGTAGTGGTGAGCAGTTCTTC. This gives the protein CASRTSGSSGEQFF.

The chain is built from TRBV3-1 (or the pseudogene TRBV3-2) and TRBJ2-3; a weak D match, TRBD2 (5 bases). V gave up 2 bases and J gave up 8 bases, with 17 bases separating them. CDR1 and CDR2 from the germline V gene are LGHDT and YNNKEL (reference sequence). The CDR3 runs 15 residues. CDR3 nucleotide sequence: TGTGCCAGCAGCCAATCGCCCGGGAAAGGGAGTACGCAGTATTTT. It codes for CASSQSPGKGSTQYF.

The rearrangement joins TRBV29-1 to TRBJ1-2, with 7 bases aligning to TRBD1. V trimming: 4 bases; J trimming: 1 base; junction bases outside the gene matches: 9. Germline CDR1 and CDR2: SQVTM and ANQGSEA. This CDR3 is 15 amino acids long. The CDR3 bases are TGCAGCGTTGGAAGGGACAGCTCGATTAACTATGGCTACACCTTC. Its protein is CSVGRDSSINYGYTF.

The chain joins TRBV28 to TRBJ1-2; 7 bases map to TRBD1. Germline V lookup: CDR1 MDHEN, CDR2 SYDVKM. The CDR3 spans 13 residues. V lost 1 base, J lost 7 bases, and 3 bases stayed unmatched. The CDR3 here is CASSLFQGVGYTF. In DNA, the CDR3 is TGTGCCAGCAGTTTATTTCAGGGGGTTGGCTACACCTTC.

V and J are TRBV3-1 (or the pseudogene TRBV3-2) and TRBJ1-2; D is possibly TRBD1 (5 bases). Germline V gene sequence: CDR1 LGHDT, CDR2 YNNKEL (reference sequence). The V end lost 7 bases, the J end lost 2 bases, and 17 bases lay between the germline ends. The length of the CDR3 is 15 residues. The CDR3 sequence is CASNVEDIRNYGYTF. The CDR3 DNA is TGTGCCAGCAACGTCGAGGACATTAGAAACTATGGCTACACCTTC.

This clone was seen once. The chain has TRBV6-2 or TRBV6-3 and TRBJ2-1; 9 bases match TRBD1. This CDR3 region has 15 residues. Trimming took 2 bases from V and 8 from J; bases not matched to a gene: 7. Germline assignment: CDR1 MNHEY and CDR2 SVGEGT. The CDR3 loop reads CASSYPGQGIDEQFF. CDR3 coding DNA: TGTGCCAGCAGTTACCCGGGACAGGGAATCGATGAGCAGTTCTTC.

This clone appeared a single time. The chain joins TRBV7-2 to TRBJ1-2; TRBD1 agrees at 8 bases. Germline-derived CDR1 and CDR2 are SGHTA and FQGNSA. The CDR3 loop spans 15 amino acids. V trimming: 1 base; J trimming: 6 bases; junction bases outside the gene matches: 7. The CDR3 protein is CASSLGGGQGHGYTF. The CDR3 coding sequence is TGTGCCAGCAGCTTAGGGGGAGGACAGGGTCATGGCTACACCTTC.

This clone was seen once. The junction does not match germline at one end; this may be a read error. In DNA form, the CDR3 reads TGTGCCACCTCAAGCAGGGCCTCCCACGAGCAGTACTTC. This sequence encodes CATSSRASHEQYF. The chain uses TRBV27 and TRBJ2-7, with a possible D match to TRBD1 (5 bases). Per germline, CDR1 MNHEY and CDR2 SMNVEV (reference sequence). The CDR3 length is 13 residues.

The chain is built from TRBV2 and TRBJ2-7, with D perhaps TRBD2 (7 bases). Trimming removed 3 bases at V and 1 base at J, with 13 bases between. The CDR3 sequence is 15 residues long. Germline CDR1 and CDR2: SNHLY and FYNNEI. CDR3 DNA: TGTGCCAGCAGTGAGTCGGGGGGCCCGTCCTACGAGCAGTACTTC. Translation gives CASSESGGPSYEQYF. Full variable domain (rest looked up from reference TRBV2 and TRBJ2-7): EPEVTQTPSHQVTQMGQEVILRCVPISNHLYFYWYRQILGQKVEFLVSFYNNEISEKSEIFDDQFSVERPDGSNFTLKIRSTKLEDSAMYFCASSESGGPSYEQYFGPGTRLTVT.

The chain carries TRBV12-5 and TRBJ2-1; D perhaps matches TRBD2 (6 bases). Germline CDR1 reads LGHNT; CDR2 reads FRNRAP. Deletions cut 6 bases from V and 1 base from J, with 22 bases between. The CDR3 extends over 18 amino acids. The CDR3, as DNA: TGTGCTAGTGGACCTGGGAACATCCGGGACTCTTCCTACAATGAGCAGTTCTTC. Amino acids: CASGPGNIRDSSYNEQFF.